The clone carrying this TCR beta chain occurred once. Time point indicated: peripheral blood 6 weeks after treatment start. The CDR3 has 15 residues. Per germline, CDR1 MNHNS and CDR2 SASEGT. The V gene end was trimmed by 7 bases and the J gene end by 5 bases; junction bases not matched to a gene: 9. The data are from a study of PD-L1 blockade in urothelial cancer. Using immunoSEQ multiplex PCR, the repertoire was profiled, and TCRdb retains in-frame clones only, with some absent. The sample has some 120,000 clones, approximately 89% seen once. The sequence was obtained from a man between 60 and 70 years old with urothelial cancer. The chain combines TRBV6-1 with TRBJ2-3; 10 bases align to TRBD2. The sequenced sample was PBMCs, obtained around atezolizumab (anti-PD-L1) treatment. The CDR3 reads CASNRLAGVVDTQYF. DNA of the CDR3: TGTGCCAGCAACAGGCTAGCGGGAGTGGTAGATACGCAGTATTTT.